The next 22 T cell receptor beta chains were all read from a single sample in a study of regulatory T cells in long-lasting Graves disease (dated by TCRdb to about 2021). The time point label for this specimen denotes: persistent/refractory GD, antithyroid drugs over 5 years with positive TRAb. For both TCR sequencing and RNA sequencing, RNA was extracted from PBMCs using TRIzol. The method behind the library was multiplex PCR. TCRdb shows the sequencer as Illumina HiSeq 4000. To build TCR beta libraries, CDR3 regions were amplified by Arm-PCR using iRepertoire HTBI primers. In-frame beta chains were kept once TCRdb had trimmed the public reads at Q25 with fastp and called clones with MiXCR. Records with the same CDR3 protein are collapsed into one entry carrying the most frequent genes and DNA. Present in this sample are 310,000 or so distinct CDR3 sequences, roughly a fifth of which were seen just once. Of the sample, around 30% is held by the ten largest clones.

Source: peripheral blood mononuclear cells (PBMCs), taken when the disease was refractory, from a patient treated with antithyroid drugs. The receptors were sampled from a female donor with Graves disease.

This clonotype was detected only a few times. Written as DNA, the CDR3 is TGCGCCAGCAGCTTGAATCCGACTAGCCGCGCGTACTTC. Translation gives CASSLNPTSRAYF. This chain links TRBV5-1 with TRBJ2-7; TRBD2 matches at 7 bases. V shed 1 base, J shed 12 bases, and the junction held 10 bases outside the gene matches. This CDR3 is built from 13 residues. Germline V gene lookup returns CDR1 SGHRS and CDR2 YFSETQ.

The chain joins TRBV19 to TRBJ1-2; possibly TRBD1 for D (6 bases). Looked up from germline, CDR1 is LNHDA and CDR2 is SQIVND (reference sequence). V lost 3 bases and J lost 3, with 14 bases in between. CDR3 length: 15 amino acids. This CDR3 reads CASSMTGGRDYGYTF. Here the CDR3 DNA reads TGTGCCAGTAGTATGACCGGGGGCAGAGACTATGGCTACACCTTC.

This clonotype was counted many times. This chain links TRBV3-1 with TRBJ1-1; 7 positions agree with TRBD1. The CDR3 contains 13 residues. Germline CDR1 LGHDT, CDR2 YNNKEL (reference sequence). The ends lost 10 bases at V and 4 bases at J; junction bases unmatched: 9. The CDR3 region is CATQGGVGTEAFF. As DNA, the CDR3 is TGTGCCACCCAGGGGGGGGTGGGCACTGAAGCTTTCTTT.

This clonotype is a singleton in its sample. J is TRBJ1-5 and V is TRBV6-1; maybe TRBD1 (5 bases). The CDR3 runs to 14 residues. Germline assignment: CDR1 MNHNS and CDR2 SASEGT. V was clipped by 3 bases and J by 3 bases, with 9 bases between them. The CDR3 reads CASSDAGSNQPQHF. CDR3 bases: TGTGCCAGCAGTGACGCAGGGTCCAATCAGCCCCAGCATTTT.

A note on this clonotype: Without the conserved terminal phenylalanine or tryptophan, this CDR3 likely stems from a read error. The V call is TRBV19, the J call TRBJ1-1; D gene unclear. The CDR3 sequence is 13 residues long. The germline V gene has CDR1 LNHDA and CDR2 SQIVND (reference sequence). The ends were cut back, 0 bases at V and 3 bases at J, with 5 bases in the middle. The CDR3 here is CASSIDTYTEAFL. The CDR3 coding sequence is TGTGCCAGTAGTATAGATACGTACACTGAAGCTTTCCTT.

Here the CDR3 DNA reads TGTGCCAGCAGTTCATATGGGGGAACTCAGCCCCAGCATTTT. Protein product: CASSSYGGTQPQHF. The gene calls are TRBV27 and TRBJ1-5, with D perhaps TRBD1 (5 bases). The ends were cut back, 4 bases at V and 6 bases at J, with 13 bases in the middle. CDR1 and CDR2 (germline): MNHEY, SMNVEV (reference sequence). This CDR3 region has 14 residues.

The chain has TRBV15 and TRBJ2-3, with D unclear. Trimming left V 0 bases short and J 7 bases short, with 29 bases between. The length of the CDR3 is 20 residues. Germline V lookup: CDR1 LNHNV, CDR2 YYDKDF (reference sequence). The chain's CDR3 is CATSRDQARGRSISQNTQYF. In DNA form, the CDR3 reads TGTGCCACCAGCAGAGATCAGGCGCGTGGCAGGTCGATCTCACAGAATACGCAGTATTTT.

This clonotype has ten or more counts. This chain uses TRBV5-1 with TRBJ2-7; 8 bases agree with TRBD1. CDR1 SGHRS and CDR2 YFSETQ come from the germline V gene. The CDR3 runs 14 residues. The V segment lost 4 bases and the J segment 3 bases; nucleotides outside the gene matches: 6. The CDR3 coding sequence is TGCGCCAGCAGCACCGCCGGGACAGGCTACGAGCAGTACTTC. This sequence encodes CASSTAGTGYEQYF.

CDR3 nucleotides: TGTGCCAGTACCCGCGGCGGTGATAGCAATCAGCCCCAGCATTTT. This codes for CASTRGGDSNQPQHF. The chain combines TRBV19 with TRBJ1-5; no clear D. The CDR3 consists of 15 residues. Between the trimmed V and J ends, which lost 7 bases and 0 bases, there was a span of 13 bases. Germline assignment: CDR1 LNHDA and CDR2 SQIVND (reference sequence).

This clonotype was seen many times. V usage is TRBV28 and J usage is TRBJ2-5; TRBD1 is a possible D gene (6 bases). V lost 5 bases to trimming and J lost 4 bases, with 17 bases between them. Germline assignment: CDR1 MDHEN and CDR2 SYDVKM. CDR3 length: 15 residues. The CDR3 here is CASSKGQLRGETQYF. In DNA form, the CDR3 reads TGTGCCAGCAGTAAGGGACAACTGAGGGGAGAGACCCAGTACTTC. Full variable domain (outside the CDR3, taken from reference TRBV28 and TRBJ2-5): DVKVTQSSRYLVKRTGEKVFLECVQDMDHENMFWYRQDPGLGLRLIYFSYDVKMKEKGDIPEGYSVSREKKERFSLILESASTNQTSMYLCASSKGQLRGETQYFGPGTRLLVL.

Ten or more counts support this clonotype. In DNA form, the CDR3 reads TGTGCCAGCAGTTTACCAACAGGGACCTACGAGCAGTACTTC. It translates to CASSLPTGTYEQYF. The chain has TRBV28 and TRBJ2-7; perhaps TRBD1 as D (6 bases). The CDR3 loop spans 14 amino acids. CDR1 and CDR2 (germline): MDHEN, SYDVKM. Between the trimmed V and J ends, which lost 2 bases and 2 bases, there was a span of 10 bases. The full variable domain, completed using reference TRBV28 and TRBJ2-7, is DVKVTQSSRYLVKRTGEKVFLECVQDMDHENMFWYRQDPGLGLRLIYFSYDVKMKEKGDIPEGYSVSREKKERFSLILESASTNQTSMYLCASSLPTGTYEQYFGPGTRLTVT.

CDR3 in amino acids: CASRMTAGRTDTQYF. In nucleotides, the CDR3 is TGTGCCAGCCGGATGACAGCCGGGCGCACAGATACGCAGTATTTT. The chain joins TRBV2 to TRBJ2-3; maybe TRBD1 (5 bases). The CDR3 has 15 residues. Looked up from germline, CDR1 is SNHLY and CDR2 is FYNNEI. Between the trimmed V and J ends, which lost 8 bases and 1 base, there was a span of 16 bases. Complete variable domain (other parts from reference TRBV2 and TRBJ2-3): EPEVTQTPSHQVTQMGQEVILRCVPISNHLYFYWYRQILGQKVEFLVSFYNNEISEKSEIFDDQFSVERPDGSNFTLKIRSTKLEDSAMYFCASRMTAGRTDTQYFGPGTRLTVL.

This clonotype has ten or more counts. The chain is built from TRBV6-1 and TRBJ2-2, with 7 bases fitting TRBD1. The V and J ends lost 4 bases and 4 bases, in that order; junction bases with no gene match: 9. CDR3 size: 16 residues. Germline CDR1 is MNHNS and CDR2 is SASEGT. CDR3 DNA: TGTGCCAGCAGTGCTGAAGACAGGGTAGTCACCGGGGAGCTGTTTTTT. It specifies CASSAEDRVVTGELFF.

Turning to this clonotype: Since a much larger clone is just one base distant, this may be a read error. V usage is TRBV12-3 or TRBV12-4 and J usage is TRBJ2-4; D gene uncertain. V was trimmed by 8 bases and J by 0 bases, leaving 14 bases between them. The CDR3 consists of 15 residues. CDR3: CASGRKGIAKNIQYF. As DNA, the CDR3 is TGTGCCAGCGGCCGTAAAGGAATAGCCAAAAACATTCAGTACTTC.

This clonotype was seen a few times. The germline gene is not matched at one end of the junction; a read error may be the cause. The chain employs TRBV5-1 and TRBJ1-2; 8 nucleotides line up with TRBD1. Germline V lookup: CDR1 SGHRS, CDR2 YFSETQ. CDR3 size: 13 residues. CDR3: CASSGSDRGSPYF. The DNA of the CDR3 is TGCGCCAGCAGCGGATCAGACAGGGGAAGTCCGTATTTC.

This chain links TRBV6-1 with TRBJ2-7; D gene unclear. This CDR3 is built from 13 residues. V was shortened by 8 bases and J by 6 bases, with 17 bases between the two germline ends. Germline-derived CDR1 and CDR2 are MNHNS and SASEGT. CDR3 loop: CASQVNPVTEQYF. CDR3 DNA: TGTGCCAGCCAGGTTAATCCAGTAACCGAGCAGTACTTC.

V gene TRBV6-1 combines with J gene TRBJ2-1; no clear D gene. CDR1 is MNHNS and CDR2 is SASEGT in the germline V gene. V gave up 4 bases and J gave up 6 bases, with 10 bases separating them. This CDR3 spans 13 amino acids. The CDR3 DNA reads as TGTGCCAGCAGTGTACATCCGCCCAATGAGCAGTTCTTC. This encodes CASSVHPPNEQFF.

This clonotype has a handful of counts. The chain recombines TRBV27 with TRBJ1-5; 8 bases align to TRBD1. Germline loops: CDR1 MNHEY, CDR2 SMNVEV (reference sequence). The CDR3 length is 16 residues. The J segment lost 2 bases and the V segment lost 2 bases, leaving 5 bases of the junction unmatched. CDR3 amino acids: CASSLGTGSGNQPQHF. The CDR3 DNA reads as TGTGCCAGCAGTTTAGGGACAGGATCTGGCAATCAGCCCCAGCATTTT.

Remarks on this clonotype: A single base is all that separates this from a far larger clone, so a read error is likely. The gene calls are TRBV7-9 and TRBJ2-5; D gene uncertain. This CDR3 is 13 amino acids long. In germline, CDR1 is SEHNR, CDR2 FQNEAQ (reference sequence). The CDR3 bases are TGTGCCGGCAGTCCCCCCGAGGAAGAGACCCAGTACTTC. Amino acids: CAGSPPEEETQYF.

The rearrangement joins TRBV11-3 to TRBJ2-1, with D perhaps being TRBD1 or TRBD2 (5 bases each). There are 13 residues in the CDR3. The germline V and J ends were trimmed by 5 bases and 5 bases, with 10 bases remaining between them. Germline CDR1 and CDR2: SGHNT and YENEEA. CDR3 nucleotide sequence: TGTGCCAGCAGCCGTGGGACCGACAATGAGCAGTTCTTC. Encoded protein: CASSRGTDNEQFF.

This chain joins TRBV19 and TRBJ2-1; 12 bases agree with TRBD2. The V segment lost 3 bases and the J segment 4 bases; nucleotides outside the gene matches: 7. CDR1 is LNHDA and CDR2 is SQIVND in the germline V gene (reference sequence). The CDR3 extends over 17 amino acids. The CDR3 reads CASSIGPSGGGYNEQFF. CDR3 nucleotide sequence: TGTGCCAGTAGTATTGGGCCTAGCGGGGGGGGTTACAATGAGCAGTTCTTC.

This clonotype was counted ten times or more. V usage is TRBV6-5 and J usage is TRBJ1-1; D gene ambiguous. The V and J ends lost 3 bases and 6 bases respectively, with 11 bases between them. The V gene's germline CDR1 is MNHEY and CDR2 SVGAGI. The CDR3 totals 13 residues. CDR3 loop: CASSYFGAPEAFF. The DNA of the CDR3 is TGTGCCAGCAGTTATTTCGGTGCCCCTGAAGCTTTCTTT.